The clone carrying this T cell receptor beta chain has only a few counts. Antigen specificity is unknown. Individual cDNA molecules were tagged with unique molecular identifiers. TCRdb redid the calling of the 5' RACE reads with MiXCR, one entry per CDR3 protein. The table lists some 44,000 distinct CDR3 sequences, roughly 6% of them singletons. This specimen comes from a study of early T cells in non-severe SARS-CoV-2 infection. Study in general: Chains were not paired, and sequencing was done on bulk RNA from unsorted whole blood. Findings of the study overall: Private and CD4 specificities were missed by VDJdb matching, skewed to anti-spike CD8.

The sequencing used whole blood, collected at baseline. This TCR came from an adult who was a healthcare worker with PCR-confirmed SARS-CoV-2 infection or an uninfected control (not recorded which).

CDR3 residues: CASSLWDSTYEQYF. DNA for the CDR3: TGTGCCAGCTCACTCTGGGACAGTACCTACGAGCAGTACTTC. The V gene is TRBV18, the J gene TRBJ2-7; 7 nucleotides align to TRBD1. After removal of 4 bases from V and 2 bases from J, the junction contained 5 bases not matched to a gene. This CDR3 spans 14 amino acids. CDR1 is KGHSH and CDR2 is LQKENI in the germline V gene.